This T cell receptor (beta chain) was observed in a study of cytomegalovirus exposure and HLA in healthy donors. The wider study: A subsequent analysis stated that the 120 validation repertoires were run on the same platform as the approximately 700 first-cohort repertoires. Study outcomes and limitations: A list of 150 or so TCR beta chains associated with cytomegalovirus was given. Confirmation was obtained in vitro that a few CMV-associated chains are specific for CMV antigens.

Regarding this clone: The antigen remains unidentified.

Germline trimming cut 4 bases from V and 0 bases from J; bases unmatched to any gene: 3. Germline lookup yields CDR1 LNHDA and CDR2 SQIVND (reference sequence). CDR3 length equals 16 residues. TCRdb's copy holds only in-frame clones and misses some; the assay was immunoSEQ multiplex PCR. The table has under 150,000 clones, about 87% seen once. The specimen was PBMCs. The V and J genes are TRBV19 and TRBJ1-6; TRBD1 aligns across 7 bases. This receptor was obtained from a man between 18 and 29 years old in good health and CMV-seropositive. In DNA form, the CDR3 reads TGTGCCAGTAGTAACCGGGACAGCTCCTATAATTCACCCCTCCACTTT. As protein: CASSNRDSSYNSPLHF.